The next 2 T cell receptor beta chains were all read from a single sample in a study of blood T cell repertoires in COVID-19. TCRdb's table, derived via immunoSEQ multiplex PCR, lists solely in-frame clones and lacks some. This sample has about 210,000 clones, with roughly 82% found just once. The source material was peripheral blood. These receptors were taken from a man aged 45-65 years with active or convalescent COVID-19.

The chain joins TRBV3-1 (or the pseudogene TRBV3-2) to TRBJ1-6; tentative D call: TRBD1 (5 bases). The CDR3 has 14 residues. V was pared by 5 bases and J by 10 bases, with 15 bases between. Germline V gene lookup returns CDR1 LGHDT and CDR2 YNNKEL (reference sequence). CDR3 amino acids: CASSEGAGLSPLHF. DNA of the CDR3: TGTGCCAGCAGCGAAGGGGCAGGGTTGTCACCCCTCCACTTT.

The chain recombines TRBV28 with TRBJ2-7; a possible D gene is TRBD2 (5 bases). The CDR3 loop spans 14 amino acids. V lost 6 bases to trimming and J lost 0 bases, with 12 bases between them. Per germline, CDR1 MDHEN and CDR2 SYDVKM. The CDR3 loop is CASRSMGSSYEQYV. The CDR3 DNA is TGTGCCAGCAGATCGATGGGGAGCTCCTACGAGCAGTACGTC.